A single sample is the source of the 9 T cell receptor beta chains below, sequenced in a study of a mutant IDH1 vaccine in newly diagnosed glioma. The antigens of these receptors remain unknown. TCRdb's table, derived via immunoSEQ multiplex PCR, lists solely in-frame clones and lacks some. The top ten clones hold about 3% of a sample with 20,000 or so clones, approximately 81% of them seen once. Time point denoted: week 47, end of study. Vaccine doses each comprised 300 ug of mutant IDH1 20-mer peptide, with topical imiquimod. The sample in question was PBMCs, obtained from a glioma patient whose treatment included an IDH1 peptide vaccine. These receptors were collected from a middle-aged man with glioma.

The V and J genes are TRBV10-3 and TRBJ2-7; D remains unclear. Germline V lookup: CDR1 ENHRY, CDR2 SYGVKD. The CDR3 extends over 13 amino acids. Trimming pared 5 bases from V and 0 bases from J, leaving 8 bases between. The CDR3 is CAISSLNSYEQYF. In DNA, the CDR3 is TGTGCCATCAGTTCCCTGAACTCCTACGAGCAGTACTTC.

The CDR3 sequence is CASNVAGAGELFF. The CDR3 coding sequence is TGCGCCAGCAACGTGGCGGGGGCCGGGGAGCTGTTTTTT. The chain couples TRBV5-1 to TRBJ2-2; 7 positions match TRBD2. V trimming: 6 bases; J trimming: 6 bases; junction bases outside the gene matches: 5. Looked up from germline, CDR1 is SGHRS and CDR2 is YFSETQ. The CDR3 is 13 amino acids.

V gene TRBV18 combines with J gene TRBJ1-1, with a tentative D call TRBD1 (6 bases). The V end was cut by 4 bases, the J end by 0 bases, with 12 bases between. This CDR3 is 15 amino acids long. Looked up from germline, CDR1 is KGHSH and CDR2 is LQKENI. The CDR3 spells CASSQSQGLNTEAFF. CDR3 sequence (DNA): TGTGCCAGCTCACAATCACAGGGCTTGAACACTGAAGCTTTCTTT.

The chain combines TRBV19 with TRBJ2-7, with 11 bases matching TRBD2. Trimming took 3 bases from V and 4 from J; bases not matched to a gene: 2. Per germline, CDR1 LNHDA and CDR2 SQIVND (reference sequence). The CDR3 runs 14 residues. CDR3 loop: CASSMSSGRYEQYF. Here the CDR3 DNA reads TGTGCCAGTAGTATGTCTAGCGGGAGGTACGAGCAGTACTTC.

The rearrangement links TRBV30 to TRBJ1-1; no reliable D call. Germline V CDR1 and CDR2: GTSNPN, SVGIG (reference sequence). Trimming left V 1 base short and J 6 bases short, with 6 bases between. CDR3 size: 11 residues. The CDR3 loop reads CAWSGKAEAFF. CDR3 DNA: TGTGCCTGGAGTGGGAAGGCTGAAGCTTTCTTT. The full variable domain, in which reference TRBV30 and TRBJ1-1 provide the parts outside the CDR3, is SQTIHQWPATLVQPVGSPLSLECTVEGTSNPNLYWYRQAAGRGLQLLFYSVGIGQISSEVPQNLSASRPQDRQFILSSKKLLLSDSGFYLCAWSGKAEAFFGQGTRLTVV.

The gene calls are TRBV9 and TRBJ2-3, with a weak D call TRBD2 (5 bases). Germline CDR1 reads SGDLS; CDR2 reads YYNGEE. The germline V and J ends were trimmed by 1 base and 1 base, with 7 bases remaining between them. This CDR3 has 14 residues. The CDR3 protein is CASSVIGGTDTQYF. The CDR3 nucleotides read TGTGCCAGCAGCGTAATCGGGGGCACAGATACGCAGTATTTT.

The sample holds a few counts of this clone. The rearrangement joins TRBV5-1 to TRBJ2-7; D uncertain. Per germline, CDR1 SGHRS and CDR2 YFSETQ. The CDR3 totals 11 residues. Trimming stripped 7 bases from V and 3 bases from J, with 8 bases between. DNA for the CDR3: TGCGCCAGCCCCGTCTACTACGAGCAGTACTTC. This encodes CASPVYYEQYF. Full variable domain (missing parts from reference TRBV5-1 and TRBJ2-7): KAGVTQTPRYLIKTRGQQVTLSCSPISGHRSVSWYQQTPGQGLQFLFEYFSETQRNKGNFPGRFSGRQFSNSRSEMNVSTLELGDSALYLCASPVYYEQYFGPGTRLTVT.

This CDR3 reads CASSLRTASNYGYTF. The CDR3 bases are TGTGCCAGCAGCTTGAGAACAGCGTCTAACTATGGCTACACCTTC. J is TRBJ1-2 and V is TRBV5-5, with no clear D. Germline CDR1 and CDR2: SGHKS and YYEKEE (reference sequence). V lost 1 base and J lost 0, with 10 bases in between. The length of the CDR3 is 15 residues.

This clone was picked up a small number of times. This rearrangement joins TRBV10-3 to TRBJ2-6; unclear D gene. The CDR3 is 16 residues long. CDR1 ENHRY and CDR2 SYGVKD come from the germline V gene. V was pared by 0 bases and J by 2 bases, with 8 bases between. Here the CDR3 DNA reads TGTGCCATCAGTGAGTCTGTTAGGGCTGGGGCCAACGTCCTGACTTTC. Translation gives CAISESVRAGANVLTF.